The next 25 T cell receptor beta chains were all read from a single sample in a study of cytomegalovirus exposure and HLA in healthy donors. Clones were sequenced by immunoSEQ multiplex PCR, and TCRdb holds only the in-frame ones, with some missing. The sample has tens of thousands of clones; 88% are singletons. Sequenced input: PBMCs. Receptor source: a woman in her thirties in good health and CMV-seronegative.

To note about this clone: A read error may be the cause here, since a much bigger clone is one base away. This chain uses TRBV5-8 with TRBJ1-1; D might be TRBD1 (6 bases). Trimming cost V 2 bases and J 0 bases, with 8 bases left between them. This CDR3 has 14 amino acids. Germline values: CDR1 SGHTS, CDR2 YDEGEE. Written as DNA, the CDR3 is TGTGCCAGCAGCTTCGGACAGATGAACACTGAAGCTTTCTTT. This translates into CASSFGQMNTEAFF.

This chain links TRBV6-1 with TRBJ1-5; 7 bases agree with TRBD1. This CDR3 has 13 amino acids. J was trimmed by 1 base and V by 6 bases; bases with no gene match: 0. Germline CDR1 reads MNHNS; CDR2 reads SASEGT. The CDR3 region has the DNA TGTGCCAGCAGGGACAGGAGCAATCAGCCCCAGCATTTT. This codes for CASRDRSNQPQHF.

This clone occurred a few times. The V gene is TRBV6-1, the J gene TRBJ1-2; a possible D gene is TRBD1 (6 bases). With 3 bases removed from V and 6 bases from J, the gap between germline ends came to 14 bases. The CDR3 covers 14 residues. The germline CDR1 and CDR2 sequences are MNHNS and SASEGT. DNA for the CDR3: TGTGCCAGCAGTGACCTACTACAGGGAAATGGCTACACCTTC. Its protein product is CASSDLLQGNGYTF.

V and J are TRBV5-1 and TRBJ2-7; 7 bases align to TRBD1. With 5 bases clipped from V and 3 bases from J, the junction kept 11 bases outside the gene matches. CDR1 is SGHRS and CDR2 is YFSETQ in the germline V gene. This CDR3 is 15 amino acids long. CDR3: CASRSPGTVNYEQYF. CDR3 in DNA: TGCGCCAGCAGGTCCCCCGGGACAGTAAACTACGAGCAGTACTTC.

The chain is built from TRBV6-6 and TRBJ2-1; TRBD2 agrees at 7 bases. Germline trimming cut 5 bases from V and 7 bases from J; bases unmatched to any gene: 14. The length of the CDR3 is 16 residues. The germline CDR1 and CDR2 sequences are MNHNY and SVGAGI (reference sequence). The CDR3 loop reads CASSPLRGSGINEQFF. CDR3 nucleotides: TGTGCCAGCAGTCCCCTCCGGGGGAGCGGGATTAATGAGCAGTTCTTC.

The CDR3 DNA reads as TGCGCCAGCAGGTACTCAGCGGGCGATCAAGAGACCCAGTACTTC. Protein product: CASRYSAGDQETQYF. The rearrangement uses TRBV5-1 and TRBJ2-5; maybe TRBD2 (6 bases). The germline V gene has CDR1 SGHRS and CDR2 YFSETQ. Trimming took off 5 bases at V and 2 bases at J, with 16 bases between the two ends. The CDR3 has 15 amino acids.

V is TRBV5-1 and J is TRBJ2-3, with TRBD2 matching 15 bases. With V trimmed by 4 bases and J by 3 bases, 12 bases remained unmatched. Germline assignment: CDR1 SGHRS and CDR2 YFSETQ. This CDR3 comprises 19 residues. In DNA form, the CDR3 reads TGCGCCAGCAGCGCCAGAGGACTAGCGGGAGGGGGTCGGACAGATACGCAGTATTTT. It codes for CASSARGLAGGGRTDTQYF.

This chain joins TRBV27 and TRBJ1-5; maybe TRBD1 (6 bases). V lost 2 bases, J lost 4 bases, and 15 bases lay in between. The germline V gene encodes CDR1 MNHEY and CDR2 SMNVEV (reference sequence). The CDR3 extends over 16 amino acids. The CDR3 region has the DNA TGTGCCAGCAGTTTAACCCGGACAGCTCCTAATCAGCCCCAGCATTTT. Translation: CASSLTRTAPNQPQHF.

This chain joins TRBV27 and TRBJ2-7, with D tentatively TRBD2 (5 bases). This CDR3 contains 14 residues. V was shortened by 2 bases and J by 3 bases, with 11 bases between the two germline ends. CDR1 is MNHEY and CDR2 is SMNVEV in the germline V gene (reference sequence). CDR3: CASSLQRNGYEQYF. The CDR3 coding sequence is TGTGCCAGCAGTTTACAGCGGAATGGCTACGAGCAGTACTTC.

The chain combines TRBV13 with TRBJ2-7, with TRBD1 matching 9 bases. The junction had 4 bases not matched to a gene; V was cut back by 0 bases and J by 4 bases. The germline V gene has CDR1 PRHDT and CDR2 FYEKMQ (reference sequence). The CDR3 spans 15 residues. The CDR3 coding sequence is TGTGCCAGCAGCTTAGGCCCGGGGACAGGGTACGAGCAGTACTTC. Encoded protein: CASSLGPGTGYEQYF.

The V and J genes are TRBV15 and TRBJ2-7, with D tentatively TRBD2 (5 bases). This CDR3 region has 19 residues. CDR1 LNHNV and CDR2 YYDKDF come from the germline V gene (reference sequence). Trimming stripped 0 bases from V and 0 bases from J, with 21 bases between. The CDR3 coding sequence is TGTGCCACCAGCAGAGATAAAGGGAGTCTTATACCAATCTCCTACGAGCAGTACTTC. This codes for CATSRDKGSLIPISYEQYF.

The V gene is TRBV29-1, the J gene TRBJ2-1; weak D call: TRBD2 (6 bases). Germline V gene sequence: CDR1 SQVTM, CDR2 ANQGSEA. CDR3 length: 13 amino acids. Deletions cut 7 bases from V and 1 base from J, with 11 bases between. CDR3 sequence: CSAGLQSYNEQFF. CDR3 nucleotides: TGCAGCGCCGGACTACAGTCCTACAATGAGCAGTTCTTC.

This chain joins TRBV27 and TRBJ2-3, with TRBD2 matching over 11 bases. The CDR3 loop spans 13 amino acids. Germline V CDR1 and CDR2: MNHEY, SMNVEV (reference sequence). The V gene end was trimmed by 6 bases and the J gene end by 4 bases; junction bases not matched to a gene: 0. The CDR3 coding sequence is TGTGCCAGCAGGGGACTAGCGGCAGATACGCAGTATTTT. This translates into CASRGLAADTQYF.

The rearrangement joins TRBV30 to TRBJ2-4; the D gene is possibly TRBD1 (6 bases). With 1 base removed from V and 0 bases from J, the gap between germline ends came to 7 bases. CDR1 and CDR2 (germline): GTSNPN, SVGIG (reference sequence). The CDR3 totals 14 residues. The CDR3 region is CAWSAGVAKNIQYF. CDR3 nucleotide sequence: TGTGCCTGGAGTGCAGGGGTAGCCAAAAACATTCAGTACTTC.

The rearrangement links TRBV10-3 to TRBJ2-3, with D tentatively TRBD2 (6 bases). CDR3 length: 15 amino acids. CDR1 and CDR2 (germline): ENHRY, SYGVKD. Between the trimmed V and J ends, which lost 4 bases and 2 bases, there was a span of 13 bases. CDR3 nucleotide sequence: TGTGCCATCAGTGCTCTGGCGGGAACCACAGATACGCAGTATTTT. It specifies CAISALAGTTDTQYF.

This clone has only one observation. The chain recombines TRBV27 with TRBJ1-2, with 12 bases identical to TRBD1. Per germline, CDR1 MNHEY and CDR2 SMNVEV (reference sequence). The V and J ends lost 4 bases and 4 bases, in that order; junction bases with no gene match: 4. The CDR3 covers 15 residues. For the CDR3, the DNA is TGTGCCAGCAGTTACGGGACAGGGGGCGCCTATGGCTACACCTTC. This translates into CASSYGTGGAYGYTF.

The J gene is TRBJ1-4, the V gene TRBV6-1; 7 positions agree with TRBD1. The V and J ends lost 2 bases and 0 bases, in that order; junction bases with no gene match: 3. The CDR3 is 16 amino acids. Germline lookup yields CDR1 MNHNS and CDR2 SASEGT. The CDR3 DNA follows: TGTGCCAGCAGTGAATTGGGGACAGCAACTAATGAAAAACTGTTTTTT. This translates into CASSELGTATNEKLFF.

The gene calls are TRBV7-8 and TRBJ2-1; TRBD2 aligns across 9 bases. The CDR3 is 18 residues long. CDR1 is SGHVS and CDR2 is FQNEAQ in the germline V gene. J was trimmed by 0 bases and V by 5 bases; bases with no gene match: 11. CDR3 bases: TGTGCCAGCAGCCCCCGGGCGGGAGGGCCGAGCTCCTACAATGAGCAGTTCTTC. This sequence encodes CASSPRAGGPSSYNEQFF.

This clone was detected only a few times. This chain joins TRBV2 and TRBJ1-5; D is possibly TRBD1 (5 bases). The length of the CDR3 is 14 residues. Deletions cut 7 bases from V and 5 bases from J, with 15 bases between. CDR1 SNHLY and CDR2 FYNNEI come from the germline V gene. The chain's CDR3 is CASTGPGMDQPQHF. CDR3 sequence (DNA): TGTGCCAGCACAGGCCCAGGGATGGATCAGCCCCAGCATTTT.

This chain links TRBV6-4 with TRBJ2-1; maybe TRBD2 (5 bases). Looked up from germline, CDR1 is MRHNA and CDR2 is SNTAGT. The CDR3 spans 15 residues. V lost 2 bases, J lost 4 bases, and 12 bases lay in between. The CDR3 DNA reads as TGTGCCAGCAGTGACGGAGGACCGCTTTACAATGAGCAGTTCTTC. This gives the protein CASSDGGPLYNEQFF.

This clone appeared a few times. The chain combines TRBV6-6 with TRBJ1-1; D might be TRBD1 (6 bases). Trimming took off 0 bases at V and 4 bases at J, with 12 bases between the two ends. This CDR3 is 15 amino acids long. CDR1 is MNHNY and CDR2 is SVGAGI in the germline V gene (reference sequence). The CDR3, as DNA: TGTGCCAGCAGTTACTCCCTGTCAGGGGCCACTGAAGCTTTCTTT. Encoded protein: CASSYSLSGATEAFF.

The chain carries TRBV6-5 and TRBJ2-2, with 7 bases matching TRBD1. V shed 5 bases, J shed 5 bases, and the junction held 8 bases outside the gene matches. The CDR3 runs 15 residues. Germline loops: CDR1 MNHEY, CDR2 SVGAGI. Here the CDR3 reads CASSLRQGSTGELFF. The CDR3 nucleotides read TGTGCCAGCAGTCTTCGACAGGGATCTACCGGGGAGCTGTTTTTT.

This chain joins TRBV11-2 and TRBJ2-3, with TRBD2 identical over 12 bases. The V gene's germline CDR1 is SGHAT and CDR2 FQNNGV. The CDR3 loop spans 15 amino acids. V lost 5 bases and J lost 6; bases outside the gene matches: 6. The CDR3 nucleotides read TGTGCCAGCAGCCCAACCGGACTAGCGGGGGATACGCAGTATTTT. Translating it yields CASSPTGLAGDTQYF.

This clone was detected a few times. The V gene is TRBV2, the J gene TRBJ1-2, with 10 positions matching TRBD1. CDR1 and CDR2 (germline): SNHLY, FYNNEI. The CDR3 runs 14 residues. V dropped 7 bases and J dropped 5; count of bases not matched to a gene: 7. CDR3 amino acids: CASMGTGEWYGYTF. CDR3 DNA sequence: TGTGCCAGCATGGGGACAGGGGAATGGTATGGCTACACCTTC.

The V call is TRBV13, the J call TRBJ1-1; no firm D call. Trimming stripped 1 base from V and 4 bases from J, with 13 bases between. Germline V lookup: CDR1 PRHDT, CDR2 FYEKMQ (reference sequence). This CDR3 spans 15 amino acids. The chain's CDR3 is CASSLDGEWVTEAFF. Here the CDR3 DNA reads TGTGCCAGCAGCTTAGATGGGGAGTGGGTCACTGAAGCTTTCTTT.